This T cell receptor (beta chain) originates from a study of beta chain features in type 1 diabetes (dated by TCRdb to the late 2010s). General notes on the study: Mean age, gender distribution, total cell number and subset yield were not different between patients and healthy donors. A total of 107,917,701 sorted cells were examined across all samples, and the number of cells per subset was strongly correlated with RNA yield. In the study, recently diagnosed type 1 diabetes patients and matched healthy donors were compared on the TCRB repertoires of their sorted circulating CD4+ T cell subsets. Naive and central memory subsets were obtained from all 30 or so donors, but regulatory and stem cell-like memory subsets were isolated from only 8 patients and roughly 8 healthy donors. The investigation overall reported the following: Because cDNA rather than genomic DNA was sequenced, highly expressing activated cells could have been over-represented, although no difference in activation and CD3 levels was found between groups. At VDJ recombination sites, patients with type 1 diabetes made fewer insertions and deleted more nucleotides, a pattern implying thymic rearrangement abnormalities. In all four CD4+ subsets, TCRB CDR3 length was moderately but significantly shorter in type 1 diabetes patients. Naive, central memory and regulatory TCRB repertoires appeared to be more alike among patients than among healthy donors. PCR may preferentially amplify shorter templates, but because patient and control samples were amplified and corrected together, any resulting skew would affect both groups equally. Because the HLA sub-analyses included only small numbers of individuals, any influence of HLA type on TCRB rearrangement was left unresolved.

Turning to this clone: The antigen it binds to is not known. Qualities for individual bases were not recorded, and no much larger clone is one base off.

From each donor, a single peripheral blood sample of 95 to 150 mL on average was drawn into heparinised tubes. Naive, central memory, regulatory and stem cell-like memory CD4+ T cells were sorted on a BD FACSAria II using a panel including CD45RO, CCR7, CD25, CD127, CD95 and CD27. Every sorted population had a purity above 95%. Right away, PBMCs were isolated by Lymphoprep density gradient centrifugation and were stained directly, with no culture step. To minimize batch effects, samples were stained and sorted in pairs, one healthy donor with one patient per experiment. V is pruned by 6 bases and J by 5 bases, leaving 12 bases of the junction without a gene match. The CDR3 runs 14 amino acids, cysteine and phenylalanine included. Only CDR3 DNA remains: 42 bases, in frame from the first base. CDR1 and CDR2 are read off the germline V gene as SQVTM and ANQGSEA. The High Capacity cDNA Reverse Transcription Kit was used to reverse transcribe all of the isolated RNA, meaning that expressed TCRB transcripts were what got sequenced. Naive, central memory and regulatory T cell samples underwent deep immunoSEQ sequencing, averaging about 3.3 million total reads per sample. After sorted cells were lysed in RLT buffer, RNA was extracted with DNase-treated RNeasy Micro or Mini kits, with the choice depending on cell number. To prevent cross-contamination, every cell subset was processed on its own, while patient and healthy donor samples were processed together. Using the immunoSEQ multiplex PCR, TCRB sequences were amplified from cDNA into 87-bp fragments spanning the CDR3 region. Sequencing of the amplicons was performed on the Illumina HiSeq platform. The original methods were these. Synthetic template baselines were used to correct PCR bias computationally, reads within Hamming distance 2 were collapsed, and singletons that could not be merged were discarded. Reads were aligned against IMGT so that V, D and J genes, CDR3 length and insertions or deletions at six rearrangement sites could be assigned. Within each subset, clonotype counts were normalized to sorted cell number, after which true diversity and Gini coefficients were computed with the tcR R package. Repertoire sharing was quantified using the overlap coefficient calculated on TCRB nucleotide sequences. Out-of-frame TCRB sequences from naive cells were analyzed to stand in for the pre-selection repertoire. Held by TCRdb, this immuneACCESS table contains in-frame sequences only and omits some clones. Under half of the omission traces to an unresolved V gene where checked; the cause of the rest is unknown. D and trimming come from the DNA, and the V and J calls and clone size come from that table. This sample gives about 640,000 clones in total; 9.5% to 15% of them show up just once. Clones ranked in the top ten supply around 0.12% of the sample.

Recombination connected TRBV29-1 to TRBJ2-5; the central 7 bases match TRBD1. The sample was naive CD4+ T cells from blood. The cell subset or site label of this sample denotes: true naive CD4+ T cells. The TCR was taken from a man aged 30 to 39 with type 1 diabetes. The CDR3 reads CSVQAQQGSETQYF. The DNA sequence is given as TGCAGCGTCCAGGCGCAACAGGGGTCGGAGACCCAGTACTTC.